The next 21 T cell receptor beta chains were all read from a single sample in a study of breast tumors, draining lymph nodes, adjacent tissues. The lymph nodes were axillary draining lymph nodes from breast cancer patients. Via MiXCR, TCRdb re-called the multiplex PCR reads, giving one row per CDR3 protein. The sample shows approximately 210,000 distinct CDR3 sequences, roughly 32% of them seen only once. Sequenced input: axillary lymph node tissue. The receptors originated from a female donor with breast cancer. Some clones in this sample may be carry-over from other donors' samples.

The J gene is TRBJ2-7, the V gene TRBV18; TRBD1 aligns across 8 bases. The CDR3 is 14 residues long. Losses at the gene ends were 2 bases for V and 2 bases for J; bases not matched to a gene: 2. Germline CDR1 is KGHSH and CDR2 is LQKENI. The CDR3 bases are TGTGCCAGCTCACCAGGGACAGGCCCCTACGAGCAGTACTTC. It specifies CASSPGTGPYEQYF.

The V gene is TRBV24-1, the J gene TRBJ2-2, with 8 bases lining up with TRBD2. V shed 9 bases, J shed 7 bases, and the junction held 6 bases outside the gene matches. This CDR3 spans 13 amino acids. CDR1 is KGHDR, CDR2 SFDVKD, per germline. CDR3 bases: TGTGCCACCGGCGGGAGGTTAATCGGGGAGCTGTTTTTT. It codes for CATGGRLIGELFF.

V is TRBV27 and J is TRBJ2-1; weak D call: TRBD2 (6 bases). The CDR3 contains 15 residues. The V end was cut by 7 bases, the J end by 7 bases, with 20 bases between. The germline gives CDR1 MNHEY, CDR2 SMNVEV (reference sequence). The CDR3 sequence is CASTHNGGRTNEQFF. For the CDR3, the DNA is TGTGCCAGCACCCACAACGGGGGTAGGACGAATGAGCAGTTCTTC.

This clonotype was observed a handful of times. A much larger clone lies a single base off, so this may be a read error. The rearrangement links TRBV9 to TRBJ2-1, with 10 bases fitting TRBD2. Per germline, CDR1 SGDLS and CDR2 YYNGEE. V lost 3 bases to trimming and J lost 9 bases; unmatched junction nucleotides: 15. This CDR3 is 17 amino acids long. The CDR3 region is CASSGTSGELSHTEQFF. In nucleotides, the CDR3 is TGTGCCAGCAGCGGGACTAGCGGTGAGCTAAGTCACACTGAGCAGTTCTTC.

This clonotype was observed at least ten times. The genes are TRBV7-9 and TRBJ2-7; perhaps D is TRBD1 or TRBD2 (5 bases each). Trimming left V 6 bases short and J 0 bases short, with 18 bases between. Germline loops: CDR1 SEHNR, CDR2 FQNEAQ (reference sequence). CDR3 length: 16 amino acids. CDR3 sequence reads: CASSLLDRDGSYEQYF. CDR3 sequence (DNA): TGTGCCAGCAGTCTTTTGGACCGGGACGGCTCCTACGAGCAGTACTTC.

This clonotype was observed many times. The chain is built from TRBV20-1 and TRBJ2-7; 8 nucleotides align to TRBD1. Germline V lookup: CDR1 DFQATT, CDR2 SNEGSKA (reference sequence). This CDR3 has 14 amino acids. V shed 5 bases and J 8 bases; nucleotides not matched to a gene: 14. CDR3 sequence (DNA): TGCAGTGCTTGGGGATTTGGGGACAGGCGACAGCAGTACTTC. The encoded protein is CSAWGFGDRRQQYF.

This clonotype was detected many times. The CDR3: CASSQELADTQYF. CDR3 sequence (DNA): TGTGCCAGCAGCCAAGAGCTAGCTGATACGCAGTATTTT. The V gene is TRBV14, the J gene TRBJ2-3; a possible D gene is TRBD2 (5 bases). The ends were cut back, 0 bases at V and 6 bases at J, with 7 bases in the middle. Germline loops: CDR1 SGHDN, CDR2 FVKESK. The CDR3 is 13 residues long.

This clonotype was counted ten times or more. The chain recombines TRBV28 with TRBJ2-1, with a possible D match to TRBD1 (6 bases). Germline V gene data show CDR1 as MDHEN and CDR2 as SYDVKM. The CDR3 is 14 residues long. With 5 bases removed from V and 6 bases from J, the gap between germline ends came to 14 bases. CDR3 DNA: TGTGCCAGCAGTGGGGGCCCACTCCCCAATGAGCAGTTCTTC. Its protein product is CASSGGPLPNEQFF.

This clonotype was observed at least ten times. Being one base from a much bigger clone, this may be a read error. CDR3 coding DNA: TGCAGTGCTGGCCGGGGACAAGAGACCCCGTACTTC. Protein sequence: CSAGRGQETPYF. V usage is TRBV20-1 and J usage is TRBJ2-5; D is possibly TRBD1 (6 bases). The CDR3 extends over 12 amino acids. The germline V gene has CDR1 DFQATT and CDR2 SNEGSKA (reference sequence).

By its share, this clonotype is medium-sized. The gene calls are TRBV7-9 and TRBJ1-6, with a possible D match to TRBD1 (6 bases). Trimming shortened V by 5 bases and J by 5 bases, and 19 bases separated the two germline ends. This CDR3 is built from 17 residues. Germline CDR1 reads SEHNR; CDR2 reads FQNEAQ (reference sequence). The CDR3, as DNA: TGTGCCAGCAGCAACCTCCATGAGGGGGTTGATAATTCACCCCTCCACTTT. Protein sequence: CASSNLHEGVDNSPLHF.

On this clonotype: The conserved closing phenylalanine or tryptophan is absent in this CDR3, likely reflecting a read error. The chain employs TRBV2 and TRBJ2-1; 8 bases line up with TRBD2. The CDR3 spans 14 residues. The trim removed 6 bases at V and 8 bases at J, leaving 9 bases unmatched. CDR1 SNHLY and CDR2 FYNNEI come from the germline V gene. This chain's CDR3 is CASRTGTSTDEQFL. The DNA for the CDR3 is TGTGCCAGCAGGACCGGGACTAGTACCGATGAGCAGTTCCTC.

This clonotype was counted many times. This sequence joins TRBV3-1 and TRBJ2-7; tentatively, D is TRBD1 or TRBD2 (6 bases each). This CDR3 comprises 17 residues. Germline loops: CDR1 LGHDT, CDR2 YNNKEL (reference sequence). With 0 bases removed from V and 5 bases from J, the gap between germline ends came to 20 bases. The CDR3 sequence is CASSQDRDGGRGHEQYF. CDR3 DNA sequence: TGTGCCAGCAGCCAAGATCGGGACGGGGGCAGGGGCCACGAGCAGTACTTC.

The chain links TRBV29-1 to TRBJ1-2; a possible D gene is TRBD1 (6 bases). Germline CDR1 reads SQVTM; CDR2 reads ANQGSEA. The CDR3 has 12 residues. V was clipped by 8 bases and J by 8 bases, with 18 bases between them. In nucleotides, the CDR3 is TGCAGCTTGGGATACAGGGATGACGGCTACACCTTC. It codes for CSLGYRDDGYTF.

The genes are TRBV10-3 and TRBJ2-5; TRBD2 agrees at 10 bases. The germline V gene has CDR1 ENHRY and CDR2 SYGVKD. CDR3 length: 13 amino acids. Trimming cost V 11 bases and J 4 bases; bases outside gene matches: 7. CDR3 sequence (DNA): TGTGCCTTCCGGACTAGCGGCATAGAGACCCAGTACTTC. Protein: CAFRTSGIETQYF.

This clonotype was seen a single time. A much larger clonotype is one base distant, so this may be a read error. In nucleotides, the CDR3 is TGCACCAGCTGGCACGGACAGGGGGCGGCTTTCTTT. This gives the protein CTSWHGQGAAFF. V is TRBV10-2 and J is TRBJ1-1, with TRBD1 identical over 11 bases. Per germline, CDR1 WSHSY and CDR2 SAAADI. This CDR3 comprises 12 residues.

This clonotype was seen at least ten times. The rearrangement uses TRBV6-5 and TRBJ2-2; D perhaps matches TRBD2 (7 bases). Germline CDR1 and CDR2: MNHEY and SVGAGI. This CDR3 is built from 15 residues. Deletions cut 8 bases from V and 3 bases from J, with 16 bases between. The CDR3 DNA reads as TGTGCCAGCCGACCTCGGGGGGCGTACACCGGGGAGCTGTTTTTT. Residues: CASRPRGAYTGELFF.

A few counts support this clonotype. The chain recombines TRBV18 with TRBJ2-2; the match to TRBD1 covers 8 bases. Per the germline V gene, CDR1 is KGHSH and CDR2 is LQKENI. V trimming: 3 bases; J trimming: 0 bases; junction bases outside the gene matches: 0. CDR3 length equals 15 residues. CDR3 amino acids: CASSPGQANTGELFF. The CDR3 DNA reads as TGTGCCAGCTCACCGGGACAGGCGAACACCGGGGAGCTGTTTTTT. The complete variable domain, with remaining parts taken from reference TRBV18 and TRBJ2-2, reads NAGVMQNPRHLVRRRGQEARLRCSPMKGHSHVYWYRQLPEEGLKFMVYLQKENIIDESGMPKERFSAEFPKEGPSILRIQQVVRGDSAAYFCASSPGQANTGELFFGEGSRLTVL.

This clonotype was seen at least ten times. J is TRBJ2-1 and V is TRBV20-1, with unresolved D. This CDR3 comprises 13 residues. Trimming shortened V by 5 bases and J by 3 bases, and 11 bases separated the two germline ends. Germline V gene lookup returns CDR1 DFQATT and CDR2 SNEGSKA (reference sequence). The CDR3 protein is CSASRTDYNEQFF. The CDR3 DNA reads TGCAGTGCTTCCCGGACCGACTACAATGAGCAGTTCTTC.

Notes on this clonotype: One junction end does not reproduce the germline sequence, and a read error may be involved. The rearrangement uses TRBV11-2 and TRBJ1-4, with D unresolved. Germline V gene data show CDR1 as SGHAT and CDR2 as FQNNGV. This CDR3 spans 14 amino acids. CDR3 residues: CASSLALGRHPTLF. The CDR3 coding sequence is TGTGCCAGCAGCTTAGCCCTTGGGAGGCACCCAACCCTTTTT.

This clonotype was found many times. CDR3 DNA: TGTGCCATCAGTTTCCGGCTAGCGGGAGAAGGCGAGCAGTACTTC. It translates to CAISFRLAGEGEQYF. V gene TRBV10-3 combines with J gene TRBJ2-7; TRBD2 matches 10 bases. The V and J ends lost 5 bases and 6 bases, in that order; junction bases with no gene match: 10. This CDR3 is 15 amino acids long. From germline, CDR1 is ENHRY and CDR2 SYGVKD.

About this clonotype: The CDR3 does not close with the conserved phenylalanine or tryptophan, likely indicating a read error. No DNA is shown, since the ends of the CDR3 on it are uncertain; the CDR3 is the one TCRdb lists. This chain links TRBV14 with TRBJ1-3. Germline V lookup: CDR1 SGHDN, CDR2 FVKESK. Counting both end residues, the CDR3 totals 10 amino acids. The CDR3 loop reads CASSQAAPLA.